The clone carrying this TCR beta chain came up a few times. Its specificity is unknown. The sample belongs to a study of cytomegalovirus exposure and HLA in healthy donors. Overall study results and limits: CMV serostatus stood as the only immune exposure information on hand. Common viral pathogens seemed, in a later analysis, to connect with several of the most significant clusters.

The CDR3 spans 15 residues. The germline CDR1 and CDR2 sequences are MNHNS and SASEGT. V dropped 2 bases and J dropped 6 bases, with 11 bases sitting between them. 13 Jbeta primers and 60 Vbeta primers were used for the PCR. Original processing methods: In a later analysis, 70 million to 80 million unique TCR beta chains included roughly 11 million shared by two or more donors. Clones were read by immunoSEQ multiplex PCR, and TCRdb kept only the in-frame ones, dropping some. V and J calls and clone size follow that table, whereas D and trimming were derived from the DNA. This repertoire shows tens of thousands of clones, around 70% found once; its top ten account for roughly 2.8%.

The V gene is TRBV6-1, the J gene TRBJ1-6; D unclear. The sample taken for sequencing was PBMCs. This clonotype was sampled from a man aged 45 to 65 in good health and CMV-seronegative. CDR3 sequence reads: CASSESPGGNSPLHF. The DNA of the CDR3 is TGTGCCAGCAGTGAATCCCCGGGAGGTAATTCACCCCTCCACTTT.